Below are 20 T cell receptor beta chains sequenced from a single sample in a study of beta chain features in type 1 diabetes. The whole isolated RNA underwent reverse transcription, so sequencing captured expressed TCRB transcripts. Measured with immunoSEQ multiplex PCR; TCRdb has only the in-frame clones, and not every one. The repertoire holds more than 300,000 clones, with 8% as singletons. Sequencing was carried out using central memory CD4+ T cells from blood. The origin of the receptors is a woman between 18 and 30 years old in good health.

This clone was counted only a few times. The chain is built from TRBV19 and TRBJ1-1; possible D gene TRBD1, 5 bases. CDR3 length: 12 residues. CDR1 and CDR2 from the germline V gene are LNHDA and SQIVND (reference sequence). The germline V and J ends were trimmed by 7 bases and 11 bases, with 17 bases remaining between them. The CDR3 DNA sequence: TGTGCCAGTATTGACATCGGGGCTCTGGCTTTCTTT. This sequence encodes CASIDIGALAFF.

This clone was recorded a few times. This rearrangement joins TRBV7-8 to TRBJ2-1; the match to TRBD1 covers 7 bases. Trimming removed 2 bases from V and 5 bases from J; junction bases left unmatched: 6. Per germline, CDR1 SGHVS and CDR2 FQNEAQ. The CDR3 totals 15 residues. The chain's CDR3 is CASSLTGVVHNEQFF. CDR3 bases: TGTGCCAGCAGCTTAACAGGGGTCGTACACAATGAGCAGTTCTTC.

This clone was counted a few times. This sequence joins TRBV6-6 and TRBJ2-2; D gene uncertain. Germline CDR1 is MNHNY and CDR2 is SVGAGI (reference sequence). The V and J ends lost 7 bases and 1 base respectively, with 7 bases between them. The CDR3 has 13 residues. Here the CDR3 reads CASTSENTGELFF. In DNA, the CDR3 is TGTGCCAGCACTTCGGAGAACACCGGGGAGCTGTTTTTT.

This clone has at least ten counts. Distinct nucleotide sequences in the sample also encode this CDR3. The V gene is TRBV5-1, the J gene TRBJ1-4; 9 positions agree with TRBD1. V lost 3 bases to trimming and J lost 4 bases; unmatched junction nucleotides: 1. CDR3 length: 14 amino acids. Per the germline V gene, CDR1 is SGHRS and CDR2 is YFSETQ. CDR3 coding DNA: TGCGCCAGCAGCTCGGACAGGGGTAATGAAAAACTGTTTTTT. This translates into CASSSDRGNEKLFF.

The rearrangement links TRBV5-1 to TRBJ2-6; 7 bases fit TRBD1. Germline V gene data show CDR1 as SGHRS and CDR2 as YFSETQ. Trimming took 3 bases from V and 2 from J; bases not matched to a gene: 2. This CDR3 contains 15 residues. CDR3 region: CASSSTGAGANVLTF. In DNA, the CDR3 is TGCGCCAGCAGCTCTACAGGGGCTGGGGCCAACGTCCTGACTTTC.

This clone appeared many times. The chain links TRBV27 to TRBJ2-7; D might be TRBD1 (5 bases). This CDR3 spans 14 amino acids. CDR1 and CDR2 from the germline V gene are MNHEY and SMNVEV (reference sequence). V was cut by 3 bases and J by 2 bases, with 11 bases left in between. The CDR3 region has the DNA TGTGCCAGCAGTTTTCAGGGCCCACCCTACGAGCAGTACTTC. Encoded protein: CASSFQGPPYEQYF.

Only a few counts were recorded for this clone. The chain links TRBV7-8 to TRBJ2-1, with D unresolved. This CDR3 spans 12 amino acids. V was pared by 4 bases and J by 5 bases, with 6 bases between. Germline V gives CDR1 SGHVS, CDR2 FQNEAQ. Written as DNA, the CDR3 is TGTGCCAGCAGCTCCTACAACAATGAGCAGTTCTTC. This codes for CASSSYNNEQFF.

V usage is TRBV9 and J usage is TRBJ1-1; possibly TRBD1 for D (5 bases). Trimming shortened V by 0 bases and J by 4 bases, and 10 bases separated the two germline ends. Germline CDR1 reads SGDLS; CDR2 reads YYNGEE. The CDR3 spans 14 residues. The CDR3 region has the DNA TGTGCCAGCAGCGTAGGCAGGGTGGGCACTGAAGCTTTCTTT. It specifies CASSVGRVGTEAFF.

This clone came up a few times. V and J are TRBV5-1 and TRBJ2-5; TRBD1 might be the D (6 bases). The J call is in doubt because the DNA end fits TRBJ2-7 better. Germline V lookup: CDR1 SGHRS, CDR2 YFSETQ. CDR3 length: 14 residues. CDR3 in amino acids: CASSLQPGVDEQYF. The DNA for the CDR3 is TGCGCCAGCAGCTTGCAGCCAGGGGTTGACGAGCAGTACTTC.

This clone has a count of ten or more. CDR3 coding DNA: TGTGCCAGTAGTGAGGGTTGGAGCTCCTACGAGCAGTACTTC. It specifies CASSEGWSSYEQYF. The chain has TRBV19 and TRBJ2-7; possibly TRBD2 for D (5 bases). Trimming pared 5 bases from V and 0 bases from J, leaving 11 bases between. The CDR3 has 14 amino acids. Germline V gives CDR1 LNHDA, CDR2 SQIVND (reference sequence).

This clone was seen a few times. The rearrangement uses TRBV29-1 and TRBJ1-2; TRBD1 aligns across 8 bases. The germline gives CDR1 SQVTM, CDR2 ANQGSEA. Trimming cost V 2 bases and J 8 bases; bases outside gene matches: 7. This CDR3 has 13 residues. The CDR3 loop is CSVESDRAGGYTF. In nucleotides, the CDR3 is TGCAGCGTTGAATCGGACAGGGCAGGGGGCTACACCTTC.

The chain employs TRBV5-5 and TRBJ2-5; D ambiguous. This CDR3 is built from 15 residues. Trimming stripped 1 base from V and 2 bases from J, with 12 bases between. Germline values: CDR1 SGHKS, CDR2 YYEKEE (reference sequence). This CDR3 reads CASSLRTVLQETQYF. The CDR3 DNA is TGTGCCAGCAGCTTGCGGACGGTACTACAAGAGACCCAGTACTTC.

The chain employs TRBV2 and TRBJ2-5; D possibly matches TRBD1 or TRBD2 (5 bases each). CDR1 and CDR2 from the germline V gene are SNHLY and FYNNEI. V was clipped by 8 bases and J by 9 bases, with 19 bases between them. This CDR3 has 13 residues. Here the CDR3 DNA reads TGTGCCAGCGCGCCAGAAGGGCGAGGGGCCCAGTACTTC. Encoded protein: CASAPEGRGAQYF.

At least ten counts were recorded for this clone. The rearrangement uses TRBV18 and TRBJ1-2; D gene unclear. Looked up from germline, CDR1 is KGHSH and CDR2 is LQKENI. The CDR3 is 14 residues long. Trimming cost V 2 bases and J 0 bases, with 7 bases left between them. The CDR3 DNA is TGTGCCAGCTCACCAACCGGGCCTAACTATGGCTACACCTTC. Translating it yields CASSPTGPNYGYTF.

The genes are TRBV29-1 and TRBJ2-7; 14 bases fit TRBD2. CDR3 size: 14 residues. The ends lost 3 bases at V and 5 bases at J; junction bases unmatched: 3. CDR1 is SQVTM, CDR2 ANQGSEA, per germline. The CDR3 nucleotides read TGCAGCGTTGAGCGACTAGCGGGAGGGAACGAGCAGTACTTC. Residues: CSVERLAGGNEQYF.

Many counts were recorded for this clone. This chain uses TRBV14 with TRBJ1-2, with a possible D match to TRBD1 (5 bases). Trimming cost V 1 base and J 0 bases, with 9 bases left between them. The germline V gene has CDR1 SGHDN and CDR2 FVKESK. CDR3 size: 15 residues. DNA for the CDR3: TGTGCCAGCAGCCAAGTAACAGGTTCTAACTATGGCTACACCTTC. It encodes CASSQVTGSNYGYTF.

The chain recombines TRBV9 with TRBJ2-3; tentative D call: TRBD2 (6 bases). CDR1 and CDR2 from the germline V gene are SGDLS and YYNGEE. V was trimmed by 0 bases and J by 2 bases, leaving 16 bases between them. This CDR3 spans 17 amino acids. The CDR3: CASSVASAGYLTDTQYF. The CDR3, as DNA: TGTGCCAGCAGCGTAGCCTCTGCGGGGTATCTCACAGATACGCAGTATTTT.

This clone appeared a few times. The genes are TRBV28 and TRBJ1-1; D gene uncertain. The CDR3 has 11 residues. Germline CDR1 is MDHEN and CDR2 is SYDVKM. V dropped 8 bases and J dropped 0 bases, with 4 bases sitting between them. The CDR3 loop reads CASAVNTEAFF. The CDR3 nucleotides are TGTGCCAGCGCAGTGAACACTGAAGCTTTCTTT.

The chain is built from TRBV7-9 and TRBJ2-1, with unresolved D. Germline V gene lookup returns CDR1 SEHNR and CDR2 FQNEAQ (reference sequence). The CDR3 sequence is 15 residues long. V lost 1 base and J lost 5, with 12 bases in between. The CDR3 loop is CASSLDSHWDNEQFF. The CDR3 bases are TGTGCCAGCAGCTTAGACTCCCACTGGGACAATGAGCAGTTCTTC.

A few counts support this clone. The CDR3 sequence: CASSSSLATAEQFF. The DNA for the CDR3 is TGTGCCAGCAGCTCTTCACTAGCTACTGCTGAGCAGTTCTTC. The chain links TRBV7-9 to TRBJ2-1; tentatively, D is TRBD2 (6 bases). The V and J ends lost 4 bases and 9 bases respectively, with 16 bases between them. The CDR3 sequence is 14 residues long. From germline, CDR1 is SEHNR and CDR2 FQNEAQ (reference sequence). The full variable domain, completed using reference TRBV7-9 and TRBJ2-1, is DTGVSQNPRHKITKRGQNVTFRCDPISEHNRLYWYRQTLGQGPEFLTYFQNEAQLEKSRLLSDRFSAERPKGSFSTLEIQRTEQGDSAMYLCASSSSLATAEQFFGPGTRLTVL.